The 11 T cell receptor beta chains listed next were all sequenced from one sample in a study of cytomegalovirus exposure and HLA in healthy donors. Repertoires were generated with immunoSEQ multiplex PCR, while TCRdb's copy carries only in-frame clones and drops some. Of some 76,000 clones listed, about 94% were seen once; the top ten hold roughly 1%. Sequenced material: PBMCs. The receptor set was obtained from a woman aged 18-35 years in good health and CMV-seronegative.

This sequence joins TRBV29-1 and TRBJ1-1; D is ambiguous. Trimming cost V 1 base and J 4 bases, with 10 bases left between them. CDR1 SQVTM and CDR2 ANQGSEA come from the germline V gene. The CDR3 has 13 amino acids. DNA for the CDR3: TGCAGCGTTGAAGTCGGTCCCGCCACTGAAGCTTTCTTT. It is translated as CSVEVGPATEAFF.

The J gene is TRBJ2-7, the V gene TRBV11-2; no clear D. Deletions cut 0 bases from V and 2 bases from J, with 5 bases between. Germline CDR1 reads SGHAT; CDR2 reads FQNNGV. CDR3 size: 13 residues. For the CDR3, the DNA is TGTGCCAGCAGCTTAGATCTTCCCTACGAGCAGTACTTC. Protein: CASSLDLPYEQYF.

The DNA for the CDR3 is TGTGCCAGCAGCCGGGGGGCGGGGGACTACAATGAGCAGTTCTTC. This codes for CASSRGAGDYNEQFF. The chain recombines TRBV5-4 with TRBJ2-1, with D possibly being TRBD2 (7 bases). V was shortened by 4 bases and J by 3 bases, with 14 bases between the two germline ends. The length of the CDR3 is 15 residues. CDR1 SGHNT and CDR2 YYREEE come from the germline V gene (reference sequence).

The chain uses TRBV19 and TRBJ1-5; no clear D gene. The CDR3 length is 14 residues. Trimming left V 7 bases short and J 0 bases short, with 10 bases between. Germline loops: CDR1 LNHDA, CDR2 SQIVND (reference sequence). CDR3 in DNA: TGTGCCAGTACCAGACAATATAGCAATCAGCCCCAGCATTTT. This translates into CASTRQYSNQPQHF.

The V and J genes are TRBV5-6 and TRBJ1-2; 7 nucleotides match TRBD1. The V segment lost 4 bases and the J segment 8 bases; nucleotides outside the gene matches: 11. The CDR3 has 14 amino acids. In germline, CDR1 is SGHDT, CDR2 YYEEEE. CDR3 in DNA: TGTGCCAGCAGCGGCGGAGGGGGCCCCGGGGGCTACACCTTC. It is translated as CASSGGGGPGGYTF.

The V and J genes are TRBV6-6 and TRBJ1-6, with D perhaps TRBD1 (6 bases). This CDR3 has 13 residues. Germline CDR1 reads MNHNY; CDR2 reads SVGAGI (reference sequence). V shed 6 bases and J shed 10 bases, with 13 bases lying between them. CDR3 in DNA: TGTGCCAGCAGGTTGGCAGGGGAGTCACCCCTCCACTTT. The encoded protein is CASRLAGESPLHF.

This clone has only one observation. The chain combines TRBV29-1 with TRBJ1-1; 8 bases match TRBD1. The germline gives CDR1 SQVTM, CDR2 ANQGSEA. The CDR3 is 14 amino acids. V was pared by 2 bases and J by 6 bases, with 8 bases of the junction left unmatched. DNA of the CDR3: TGCAGCGTTGAACAGGGGGCTTTTAGAGCTGAAGCTTTCTTT. It specifies CSVEQGAFRAEAFF.

J is TRBJ1-3 and V is TRBV7-2; no definite D call. The CDR3 covers 15 residues. Germline values: CDR1 SGHTA, CDR2 FQGNSA. The germline V and J ends were trimmed by 0 bases and 4 bases, with 10 bases remaining between them. CDR3 sequence (DNA): TGTGCCAGCAGCTTAGCGGGTCTCGGGGGAAACACCATATATTTT. It yields the protein CASSLAGLGGNTIYF. Looking up the rest from reference TRBV7-2 and TRBJ1-3 gives the full variable domain: GAGVSQSPSNKVTEKGKDVELRCDPISGHTALYWYRQSLGQGLEFLIYFQGNSAPDKSGLPSDRFSAERTGGSVSTLTIQRTQQEDSAVYLCASSLAGLGGNTIYFGEGSWLTVV.

This chain connects TRBV6-6 to TRBJ1-5; D unresolved. The germline gives CDR1 MNHNY, CDR2 SVGAGI (reference sequence). V lost 2 bases, J lost 4 bases, and 12 bases lay in between. The CDR3 totals 15 residues. CDR3 residues: CASSYTTDSNQPQHF. The CDR3, as DNA: TGTGCCAGCAGTTACACGACTGACTCTAATCAGCCCCAGCATTTT.

The chain couples TRBV6-1 to TRBJ2-1; possibly TRBD1 for D (6 bases). The CDR3 totals 14 residues. Germline V gives CDR1 MNHNS, CDR2 SASEGT. The V gene lost 5 bases and the J gene lost 7 bases, with 15 bases spanning the gap. CDR3 loop: CASSRDKWSNEQFF. CDR3 nucleotides: TGTGCCAGCAGTCGGGACAAATGGTCTAATGAGCAGTTCTTC.

The V call is TRBV15, the J call TRBJ2-2; D might be TRBD1 (6 bases). CDR3 length: 16 residues. V lost 2 bases to trimming and J lost 1 base, with 11 bases between them. Germline V gene lookup returns CDR1 LNHNV and CDR2 YYDKDF (reference sequence). CDR3 nucleotides: TGTGCCACCAGCAGAATCCGACAGGTGAACACCGGGGAGCTGTTTTTT. Translating gives CATSRIRQVNTGELFF.